This entry lists 3 T cell receptor beta chains sequenced from one sample in a study of T-cell reconstitution after alpha-beta-depleted transplantation in children. Preparation of the TCRbeta library used unique molecular identifiers. TCRdb used MiXCR to reprocess the PCR reads, holding one entry per CDR3 protein. The sample lists around 340,000 distinct CDR3 sequences; approximately 12% were seen once. The sequencing used PBMCs, collected from the stem cell graft. The receptors here all came from a human donor who donated a stem cell graft to a child with Fanconi anemia.

Only a few counts were recorded for this clonotype. This chain's CDR3 is CASSLGGVTYNEQFF. The CDR3 DNA sequence: TGCGCCAGCAGCTTGGGAGGAGTTACCTACAATGAGCAGTTCTTC. The chain is built from TRBV5-1 and TRBJ2-1; D call uncertain. The CDR3 is made up of 15 amino acids. Germline V gene lookup returns CDR1 SGHRS and CDR2 YFSETQ. V was clipped by 0 bases and J by 2 bases, with 9 bases between them. The full variable domain, with the rest looked up from reference TRBV5-1 and TRBJ2-1, is KAGVTQTPRYLIKTRGQQVTLSCSPISGHRSVSWYQQTPGQGLQFLFEYFSETQRNKGNFPGRFSGRQFSNSRSEMNVSTLELGDSALYLCASSLGGVTYNEQFFGPGTRLTVL.

The chain couples TRBV5-1 to TRBJ1-2, with unresolved D. This CDR3 comprises 14 residues. Germline CDR1 SGHRS, CDR2 YFSETQ. V was cut by 0 bases and J by 8 bases, with 14 bases left in between. The CDR3 sequence: CASSLESPARGYTF. The CDR3 coding sequence is TGCGCCAGCAGCTTGGAGTCTCCAGCAAGGGGCTACACCTTC.

This clonotype occurred many times. This rearrangement joins TRBV7-6 to TRBJ1-1; D gene ambiguous. This CDR3 region has 15 residues. The V end was cut by 1 base, the J end by 2 bases, with 11 bases between. Germline V gives CDR1 SGHVS, CDR2 FNYEAQ. In DNA, the CDR3 is TGTGCCAGCAGCTTAGTAGAGGCGGGAAACACTGAAGCTTTCTTT. It codes for CASSLVEAGNTEAFF.